This T cell receptor (beta chain) was documented in a study of cytomegalovirus exposure and HLA in healthy donors. General study results and limits: For TCR beta chains, V- and J-gene trimming was later linked to a missense DCLRE1C variant. In an earlier analysis, in 620 or so donors, most V segments appeared productive either ~90% or ~30% of the time. The study recorded around 160 TCR beta chains that were cytomegalovirus-associated.

PCR primers comprised 60 Vbeta and 13 Jbeta primers. Profiled with immunoSEQ multiplex PCR; TCRdb holds only in-frame clones, not every one. The data show around 88,000 clones, and the top ten clones hold more than 5.5%. To note about this clone: The antigen is undetermined.

The length of the CDR3 is 14 residues. The V segment lost 6 bases and the J segment 2 bases; nucleotides outside the gene matches: 7. In germline, CDR1 is SNHLY, CDR2 FYNNEI. Sample: PBMCs. This clonotype originated in a girl between 5 and 17 years old in good health and CMV-seropositive. The chain has TRBV2 and TRBJ2-7; 7 positions match TRBD2. The CDR3 here is CASSFLAEPYEQYF. The CDR3 DNA follows: TGTGCCAGCAGCTTTCTAGCGGAACCCTACGAGCAGTACTTC.